The 25 T cell receptor beta chains below all came from one sample that was sequenced in a study of blood T cell repertoires in COVID-19. Produced via immunoSEQ multiplex PCR; TCRdb's table is partial and in-frame only. The sample consists of more than 250,000 clones, 70% to 90% of them appearing once. The specimen sequenced was PBMCs or T cells enriched from blood (not recorded which). These receptors originate from a man between 25 and 39 years old who had recovered from COVID-19.

The rearrangement uses TRBV7-3 and TRBJ2-1, with 9 bases lining up with TRBD1. V lost 5 bases to trimming and J lost 9 bases; unmatched junction nucleotides: 5. CDR1 and CDR2 (germline): SGHTA, FQGTGA. The CDR3 loop spans 13 amino acids. CDR3 amino acids: CASSNRGQGEQFF. CDR3 bases: TGTGCCAGCAGCAACAGGGGGCAGGGTGAGCAGTTCTTC.

The chain uses TRBV6-5 and TRBJ2-5; tentative D call: TRBD2 (7 bases). Per the germline V gene, CDR1 is MNHEY and CDR2 is SVGAGI. This CDR3 is 14 amino acids long. V lost 6 bases and J lost 1, with 12 bases in between. The CDR3 nucleotides read TGTGCCAGCAGCCGGGGGGCCCTCCAAGAGACCCAGTACTTC. Its translation: CASSRGALQETQYF.

This clone was found once. J is TRBJ2-5 and V is TRBV5-1; D perhaps matches TRBD1 (6 bases). The CDR3 sequence is 13 residues long. Germline CDR1 and CDR2: SGHRS and YFSETQ. The V end lost 4 bases, the J end lost 2 bases, and 9 bases lay between the germline ends. As DNA, the CDR3 is TGCGCCAGCAGCCCCGGACAGCAAGAGACCCAGTACTTC. Translated: CASSPGQQETQYF.

The gene calls are TRBV29-1 and TRBJ1-4; 8 nucleotides agree with TRBD1. CDR3 length: 14 residues. Unmatched junction bases numbered 7, after V lost 6 bases and J lost 4 bases. The germline gives CDR1 SQVTM, CDR2 ANQGSEA. Written as DNA, the CDR3 is TGCAGCGTCGAGGGGACAGGCAATAATGAAAAACTGTTTTTT. Amino acid sequence: CSVEGTGNNEKLFF.

The CDR3 region is CASSSSGYQTEAFF. CDR3 in DNA: TGTGCCAGCAGCTCGTCAGGGTATCAGACTGAAGCTTTCTTT. The V call is TRBV7-9, the J call TRBJ1-1; perhaps TRBD1 as D (5 bases). The germline gives CDR1 SEHNR, CDR2 FQNEAQ (reference sequence). This CDR3 contains 14 residues. Trimming shortened V by 4 bases and J by 5 bases, and 14 bases separated the two germline ends.

This clone was counted once. The V gene is TRBV4-3, the J gene TRBJ1-1, with D maybe TRBD1 (5 bases). The CDR3 extends over 13 amino acids. V was clipped by 1 base and J by 4 bases, with 7 bases between them. The V gene's germline CDR1 is LGHNA and CDR2 YSLEER. The CDR3 DNA sequence: TGCGCCAGCAGCCAAGTGGGGGGCACTGAAGCTTTCTTT. It translates to CASSQVGGTEAFF.

This sequence joins TRBV18 and TRBJ1-1, with D possibly TRBD1 on 5 matching bases. This CDR3 is 13 amino acids long. From germline, CDR1 is KGHSH and CDR2 LQKENI. V lost 8 bases and J 3 bases, leaving 13 bases between the germline ends. In DNA form, the CDR3 reads TGTGCCAGCCTCGGGGGGAGCGACACTGAAGCTTTCTTT. It translates to CASLGGSDTEAFF.

The V and J genes are TRBV5-1 and TRBJ2-7; D is uncertain. V lost 4 bases to trimming and J lost 6 bases, with 17 bases between them. This CDR3 region has 14 residues. Germline V gene sequence: CDR1 SGHRS, CDR2 YFSETQ. The CDR3 region is CASSLDYFSVEQYF. The DNA of the CDR3 is TGCGCCAGCAGCCTGGATTATTTTTCTGTCGAGCAGTACTTC. Complete variable domain (other parts from reference TRBV5-1 and TRBJ2-7): KAGVTQTPRYLIKTRGQQVTLSCSPISGHRSVSWYQQTPGQGLQFLFEYFSETQRNKGNFPGRFSGRQFSNSRSEMNVSTLELGDSALYLCASSLDYFSVEQYFGPGTRLTVT.

The sample holds one count of this clone. The V gene is TRBV5-5, the J gene TRBJ2-3; 9 nucleotides match TRBD2. J was trimmed by 1 base and V by 2 bases; bases with no gene match: 5. In germline, CDR1 is SGHKS, CDR2 YYEKEE (reference sequence). The CDR3 length is 16 residues. The CDR3 reads CASSFTPSGGTDTQYF. The CDR3 nucleotides read TGTGCCAGCAGCTTCACCCCTAGCGGGGGCACAGATACGCAGTATTTT.

The rearrangement uses TRBV18 and TRBJ1-1, with 9 bases aligning to TRBD1. V shed 2 bases and J 1 base; nucleotides not matched to a gene: 5. This CDR3 region has 16 residues. Germline CDR1 reads KGHSH; CDR2 reads LQKENI. CDR3 DNA sequence: TGTGCCAGCTCACCAGGGACAGGGCGATCGAACACTGAAGCTTTCTTT. It is translated as CASSPGTGRSNTEAFF. Looking up the rest from reference TRBV18 and TRBJ1-1 gives the full variable domain: NAGVMQNPRHLVRRRGQEARLRCSPMKGHSHVYWYRQLPEEGLKFMVYLQKENIIDESGMPKERFSAEFPKEGPSILRIQQVVRGDSAAYFCASSPGTGRSNTEAFFGQGTRLTVV.

The chain couples TRBV19 to TRBJ2-2; D is uncertain. The V gene lost 5 bases and the J gene lost 5 bases, with 18 bases spanning the gap. The CDR3 spans 16 residues. Germline V lookup: CDR1 LNHDA, CDR2 SQIVND (reference sequence). The CDR3 is CASSPLPGFGTGELFF. CDR3 nucleotide sequence: TGTGCCAGTAGTCCCCTTCCCGGGTTTGGAACCGGGGAGCTGTTTTTT.

This chain connects TRBV7-2 to TRBJ2-1, with 8 bases identical to TRBD1. The CDR3 spans 15 residues. The germline CDR1 and CDR2 sequences are SGHTA and FQGNSA. V lost 4 bases and J lost 4; bases outside the gene matches: 6. Here the CDR3 DNA reads TGTGCCAGCAGCTCCACCGGGACAGGATACAATGAGCAGTTCTTC. It encodes CASSSTGTGYNEQFF. The full variable domain, with the rest looked up from reference TRBV7-2 and TRBJ2-1, is GAGVSQSPSNKVTEKGKDVELRCDPISGHTALYWYRQSLGQGLEFLIYFQGNSAPDKSGLPSDRFSAERTGGSVSTLTIQRTQQEDSAVYLCASSSTGTGYNEQFFGPGTRLTVL.

This chain links TRBV5-1 with TRBJ1-1, with a tentative D call TRBD1 (5 bases). The V and J ends lost 1 base and 0 bases respectively, with 16 bases between them. Per the germline V gene, CDR1 is SGHRS and CDR2 is YFSETQ. This CDR3 is 17 amino acids long. CDR3 bases: TGCGCCAGCAGCTTGATGGCCCAGGGAAAAATGAACACTGAAGCTTTCTTT. The encoded protein is CASSLMAQGKMNTEAFF.

The chain combines TRBV7-9 with TRBJ1-3; D might be TRBD1 (5 bases). This CDR3 region has 15 residues. V was pared by 1 base and J by 4 bases, with 11 bases between. Germline assignment: CDR1 SEHNR and CDR2 FQNEAQ (reference sequence). The CDR3 nucleotides read TGTGCCAGCAGCTTAGAAGGGGATTCAGGAAACACCATATATTTT. This translates into CASSLEGDSGNTIYF.

The chain links TRBV18 to TRBJ2-1, with 8 bases matching TRBD2. This CDR3 comprises 16 residues. After removal of 6 bases from V and 4 bases from J, the junction contained 11 bases not matched to a gene. Per germline, CDR1 KGHSH and CDR2 LQKENI. CDR3 DNA sequence: TGTGCCAGCTCCCGACCAATCTTAGCGGGGTACAATGAGCAGTTCTTC. Translating it yields CASSRPILAGYNEQFF.

J is TRBJ1-6 and V is TRBV14, with TRBD1 as a possible D gene (6 bases). CDR1 is SGHDN, CDR2 FVKESK, per germline. CDR3 size: 16 residues. Between the trimmed V and J ends, which lost 2 bases and 8 bases, there was a span of 16 bases. The CDR3 is CASSQTLTGSYSPLHF. CDR3 nucleotides: TGTGCCAGCAGCCAAACTCTTACAGGGTCCTATTCACCCCTCCACTTT.

In its sample, this clone was seen once. The chain joins TRBV2 to TRBJ2-1; D is possibly TRBD1 (5 bases). The V and J ends lost 5 bases and 7 bases respectively, with 9 bases between them. Looked up from germline, CDR1 is SNHLY and CDR2 is FYNNEI. The CDR3 extends over 12 amino acids. CDR3 residues: CASSHRLNEQFF. CDR3 bases: TGTGCCAGCAGTCACAGGTTGAATGAGCAGTTCTTC.

The chain has TRBV29-1 and TRBJ2-6, with unresolved D. Germline V CDR1 and CDR2: SQVTM, ANQGSEA. The CDR3 consists of 12 residues. Trimming removed 4 bases from V and 1 base from J, with 2 bases in between. CDR3 protein: CSVASGANVLTF. As DNA, the CDR3 is TGCAGCGTTGCTTCTGGGGCCAACGTCCTGACTTTC.

The CDR3 sequence is CASRPKISGSNTGELFF. The CDR3 DNA reads as TGTGCCAGCAGACCTAAAATAAGCGGCTCGAACACCGGGGAGCTGTTTTTT. The chain uses TRBV7-9 and TRBJ2-2; weak D call: TRBD2 (5 bases). Germline V CDR1 and CDR2: SEHNR, FQNEAQ (reference sequence). The CDR3 is 17 amino acids. V shed 6 bases and J shed 0 bases, with 17 bases lying between them.

This chain connects TRBV7-9 to TRBJ1-2; 10 nucleotides agree with TRBD1. J was trimmed by 6 bases and V by 5 bases; bases with no gene match: 12. The length of the CDR3 is 16 residues. CDR1 is SEHNR, CDR2 FQNEAQ, per germline (reference sequence). The CDR3 nucleotides read TGTGCCAGCAGCCCAGGGGACAGGGGCTTAAGGAATGGCTACACCTTC. Its protein is CASSPGDRGLRNGYTF.

This chain joins TRBV18 and TRBJ1-6; 8 nucleotides match TRBD1. Trimming took 4 bases from V and 9 from J; bases not matched to a gene: 14. Per germline, CDR1 KGHSH and CDR2 LQKENI. The CDR3 is 17 amino acids. This chain's CDR3 is CASSQMSQGAKTSPLHF. Here the CDR3 DNA reads TGTGCCAGCTCACAAATGAGTCAGGGGGCAAAGACTTCACCCCTCCACTTT.

The chain joins TRBV10-1 to TRBJ1-5, with D perhaps TRBD1 (6 bases). Trimming took 4 bases from V and 5 from J, leaving 12 bases between them. The germline gives CDR1 WNHNN, CDR2 SYGVQD (reference sequence). The CDR3 is 14 amino acids. The CDR3 DNA reads as TGCGCCAGCAGTGGACAGGTTGCAGATCAGCCCCAGCATTTT. As protein: CASSGQVADQPQHF.

This chain uses TRBV7-9 with TRBJ1-4; 8 bases line up with TRBD1. The J segment lost 8 bases and the V segment lost 1 base, leaving 12 bases of the junction unmatched. The germline CDR1 and CDR2 sequences are SEHNR and FQNEAQ (reference sequence). The CDR3 length is 17 residues. This CDR3 reads CASSLGTPGTGGEKLFF. The CDR3 region has the DNA TGTGCCAGCAGCTTAGGGACACCCGGGACAGGAGGAGAAAAACTGTTTTTT.

The CDR3: CASSQSGADTQYF. CDR3 DNA sequence: TGCGCCAGCAGCCAGTCGGGAGCAGATACGCAGTATTTT. This sequence joins TRBV4-1 and TRBJ2-3; a possible D gene is TRBD2 (6 bases). Germline V lookup: CDR1 MGHRA, CDR2 YSYEKL. This CDR3 has 13 residues. With 3 bases removed from V and 4 bases from J, the gap between germline ends came to 8 bases.

This clone has just one count. The V gene is TRBV6-5, the J gene TRBJ2-7; the D gene is possibly TRBD2 (5 bases). V lost 2 bases, J lost 6 bases, and 8 bases lay in between. Germline V gene lookup returns CDR1 MNHEY and CDR2 SVGAGI. CDR3 size: 12 residues. CDR3 bases: TGTGCCAGCAGTTACCCTGGGAGCGAGCAGTACTTC. This encodes CASSYPGSEQYF.